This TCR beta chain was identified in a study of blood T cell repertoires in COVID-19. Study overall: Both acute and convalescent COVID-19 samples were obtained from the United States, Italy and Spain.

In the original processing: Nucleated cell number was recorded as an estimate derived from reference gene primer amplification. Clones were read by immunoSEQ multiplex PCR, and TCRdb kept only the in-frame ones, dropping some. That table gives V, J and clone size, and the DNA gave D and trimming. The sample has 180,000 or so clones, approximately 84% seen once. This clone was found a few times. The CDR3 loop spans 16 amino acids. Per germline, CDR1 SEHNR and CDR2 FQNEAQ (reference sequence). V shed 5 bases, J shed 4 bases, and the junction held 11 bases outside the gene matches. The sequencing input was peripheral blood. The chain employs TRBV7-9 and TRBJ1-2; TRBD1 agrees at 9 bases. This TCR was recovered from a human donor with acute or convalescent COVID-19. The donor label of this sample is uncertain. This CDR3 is CASSRPGQGIGYGYTF. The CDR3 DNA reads TGTGCCAGCAGCCGACCGGGACAGGGAATCGGCTATGGCTACACCTTC. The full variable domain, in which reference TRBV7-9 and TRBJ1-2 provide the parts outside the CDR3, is DTGVSQNPRHKITKRGQNVTFRCDPISEHNRLYWYRQTLGQGPEFLTYFQNEAQLEKSRLLSDRFSAERPKGSFSTLEIQRTEQGDSAMYLCASSRPGQGIGYGYTFGSGTRLTVV.